Listed below are T cell receptor beta chains from one sample, sequenced in a study of identifying expanded T cells in peripheral blood. Here immunoSEQ multiplex PCR was the method, and the copy in TCRdb shows in-frame clones only, minus some. The sample consists of 70,000 to 95,000 clones, about 90% of them appearing once. Source material: blood. The source is a person aged 18-69 years in good health. CDR3s leave out the opening cysteine and the closing phenylalanine or tryptophan. Each record gives: CDR3 length, D gene, V gene, J gene, CDR3 protein. The D gene is left open where the match is weak.

cdr3_length: 11
d_call: NA
v_call: TRBV5-4
j_call: TRBJ1-2
cdr3_aa: ASSLDVNYGYT

cdr3_length: 11
d_call: TRBD1
v_call: TRBV6-1
j_call: TRBJ2-7
cdr3_aa: ASKRTGSNEQY

cdr3_length: 14
d_call: NA
v_call: TRBV5-1
j_call: TRBJ1-1
cdr3_aa: ASAPGAGAPNTEAF

cdr3_length: 12
d_call: TRBD2
v_call: TRBV27
j_call: TRBJ2-7
cdr3_aa: ASSSGLASDEQY

cdr3_length: 11
d_call: NA
v_call: TRBV14
j_call: TRBJ2-1
cdr3_aa: ASSRGGPNEQF

cdr3_length: 11
d_call: NA
v_call: TRBV28
j_call: TRBJ2-7
cdr3_aa: ASMEGSSYEQY

cdr3_length: 13
d_call: TRBD1
v_call: TRBV6-4
j_call: TRBJ1-1
cdr3_aa: ASSPTGGGNTEAF

cdr3_length: 14
d_call: TRBD1
v_call: TRBV15
j_call: TRBJ1-4
cdr3_aa: ATSREAGQGNEKLF

cdr3_length: 11
d_call: NA
v_call: TRBV30
j_call: TRBJ2-5
cdr3_aa: AWGQGHQETQY

cdr3_length: 13
d_call: TRBD1
v_call: TRBV25-1
j_call: TRBJ2-1
cdr3_aa: ASSAGTGESDEQF

cdr3_length: 13
d_call: NA
v_call: TRBV28
j_call: TRBJ1-1
cdr3_aa: ASSLMYGLNTEAF

cdr3_length: 13
d_call: NA
v_call: TRBV14
j_call: TRBJ1-1
cdr3_aa: ASSQEAQLTTQAF

cdr3_length: 12
d_call: TRBD1
v_call: TRBV27
j_call: TRBJ2-7
cdr3_aa: ASGKGTGVYEQY

cdr3_length: 16
d_call: TRBD1
v_call: TRBV4-1
j_call: TRBJ2-5
cdr3_aa: ASSQVIVKGAYQETQY

cdr3_length: 12
d_call: NA
v_call: TRBV6-6
j_call: TRBJ1-1
cdr3_aa: ASSYNGGHTEAF

cdr3_length: 13
d_call: TRBD2
v_call: TRBV5-6
j_call: TRBJ2-7
cdr3_aa: ASSLRTSGYYEQY

cdr3_length: 10
d_call: NA
v_call: TRBV7-9
j_call: NA
cdr3_aa: ASSLGPLEQY

cdr3_length: 9
d_call: NA
v_call: TRBV5-4
j_call: TRBJ2-1
cdr3_aa: ASSYSYEQF

cdr3_length: 12
d_call: NA
v_call: TRBV9
j_call: TRBJ2-3
cdr3_aa: ASSGDLIRDTQY

cdr3_length: 13
d_call: TRBD2
v_call: TRBV5-1
j_call: TRBJ2-7
cdr3_aa: ASSLEGTSGHEQY

cdr3_length: 13
d_call: NA
v_call: TRBV9
j_call: TRBJ2-1
cdr3_aa: ASSVDSYSYNEQF

cdr3_length: 14
d_call: NA
v_call: TRBV9
j_call: TRBJ2-1
cdr3_aa: ASSVVGTTSYNEQF

cdr3_length: 14
d_call: NA
v_call: TRBV7-9
j_call: TRBJ2-5
cdr3_aa: ASSRPSPQFQETQY

cdr3_length: 13
d_call: NA
v_call: TRBV18
j_call: TRBJ2-7
cdr3_aa: ASSPGGGKVYEQY

cdr3_length: 12
d_call: NA
v_call: TRBV5-4
j_call: TRBJ2-7
cdr3_aa: ASSADRNLYEQY

cdr3_length: 13
d_call: TRBD1
v_call: TRBV5-1
j_call: TRBJ1-1
cdr3_aa: ASSLETGGWTEAF

cdr3_length: 10
d_call: TRBD1
v_call: TRBV30
j_call: TRBJ1-2
cdr3_aa: ASLQGNYGYT

cdr3_length: 10
d_call: TRBD1
v_call: TRBV28
j_call: TRBJ1-2
cdr3_aa: ASIRQGYGYT

cdr3_length: 12
d_call: TRBD2
v_call: TRBV7-8
j_call: TRBJ2-7
cdr3_aa: ASSWTSGSYEQY

cdr3_length: 13
d_call: TRBD2
v_call: TRBV7-2
j_call: TRBJ2-7
cdr3_aa: ASSLILGLANEQY

cdr3_length: 12
d_call: NA
v_call: TRBV7-8
j_call: TRBJ2-4
cdr3_aa: ASSFTGTKNIQY

cdr3_length: 11
d_call: TRBD1
v_call: TRBV15
j_call: TRBJ2-3
cdr3_aa: ATNDRAGDTQY

cdr3_length: 11
d_call: NA
v_call: TRBV19
j_call: TRBJ1-1
cdr3_aa: ASSIENGVEAF